These T cell receptor beta chains were read from a single sample in a study of shared clonotypes between healthy human individuals. The method was immunoSEQ multiplex PCR; TCRdb's version includes in-frame clones alone and lacks a portion of them. Here the sample spans a few hundred thousand clones, around 97% being singletons. Material: naive CD4+ T cells sorted from blood. The receptors stem from a woman in her 30s in good health. CDR3s include the opening cysteine and the closing phenylalanine or tryptophan. D genes are given only for firm matches. Not all rows give a size; the values are once, few, many and, for expanded clones, a class.

d_gene,v_gene,len,j_gene,abundance,CDR3nt,CDR3aa
TRBD2,TRBV5-1,13,TRBJ2-7,NA,TGCGCCAGCAGCTTGGTCGTTAGCGGGAAAGAGTACTTC,CASSLVVSGKEYF
NA,TRBV11-2,12,TRBJ2-7,NA,TGTGCCAGCGCAGGGACAAACTACGAGCAGTACTTC,CASAGTNYEQYF
NA,TRBV11-2,13,TRBJ2-7,NA,TGTGCCAGCAGTTTTACAGGACAGATCGAGCAGTACTTC,CASSFTGQIEQYF
TRBD2,TRBV7-8,19,TRBJ2-3,NA,TGTGCCAGCAGCTTAACGCCCCTGGCTAGCGGGAGGAACACAGATACGCAGTATTTT,CASSLTPLASGRNTDTQYF
TRBD1,TRBV6-1,14,TRBJ1-2,once,TGTGCCAGCAGTGCGAGACAGGGGGCCGATGGCTACACCTTC,CASSARQGADGYTF
TRBD1,TRBV28,14,TRBJ1-2,NA,TGTGCCAGTCTAGGGGACAGGGGATTTTATGGCTACACCTTC,CASLGDRGFYGYTF
TRBD1,TRBV7-2,14,TRBJ2-1,NA,TGTGCCAGCAGCCCAGGGGGTAGCTCCAATGAGCAGTTCTTC,CASSPGGSSNEQFF
NA,TRBV27,12,TRBJ1-5,NA,TGTGCCAGCAGTCCCCTAGGACAGCCCCAGCATTTT,CASSPLGQPQHF
NA,TRBV5-3,14,TRBJ2-1,NA,TGTGCCAGCAGCAAGGATAAAACTACCCATGAGCAGTTCTTC,CASSKDKTTHEQFF
NA,TRBV6-7,14,TRBJ2-7,NA,TGTGCCAGGAGACACGGGACCGACACCTACGAGCAGTACTTC,CARRHGTDTYEQYF
NA,TRBV6-5,15,TRBJ2-1,NA,TGTGCCAGCAGTTCGCCTCAGGGATACTACAATGAGCAGTTCTTC,CASSSPQGYYNEQFF
TRBD2,TRBV19,16,TRBJ2-1,NA,TGTGCCAGTAGTCTTCCCAGGGTAGCGGGATCTTACGAGCAGTTCTTC,CASSLPRVAGSYEQFF
NA,TRBV11-2,10,TRBJ2-7,NA,TGTGCCAGCAGCTTCTACGAGCAGTACTTC,CASSFYEQYF
NA,TRBV10-2,13,TRBJ1-2,once,TGCGCCAGCACTAAAAGAGACCGGGGTGGCTACACCTTC,CASTKRDRGGYTF
NA,TRBV19,13,TRBJ2-1,NA,TGTGCCAGTAGTATTCGAGCGTACAATGAGCAGTTCTTC,CASSIRAYNEQFF
TRBD2,TRBV7-8,22,TRBJ2-1,NA,TGTGCCAGCAGCTCCATCCGATATTCCGGGACTAGCGGGAGATCGTCCTACAATGAGCAGTTCTTC,CASSSIRYSGTSGRSSYNEQFF
NA,TRBV2,11,TRBJ2-3,NA,TGTGCCAGTAAAGAGGCAGATACGCAGTATTTT,CASKEADTQYF
TRBD2,TRBV7-2,19,TRBJ2-7,NA,TGTGCCAGCAGCTTAAGCTCACTAGCGGGAGTCGCCAACGCCTACGAGCAGTACTTC,CASSLSSLAGVANAYEQYF
NA,TRBV10-3,11,TRBJ1-1,NA,TGTGCCATCAGTGGGACGTCCGAAGCTTTCTTT,CAISGTSEAFF
TRBD1,TRBV6-1,14,TRBJ1-1,NA,TGTGCCAGCAAGGTAACAGGGGGGTCCCCTGAAGCTTTCTTT,CASKVTGGSPEAFF
NA,TRBV6-4,14,TRBJ2-5,once,TGTGCCAGCAAGGGCGGGGCAGAGGGGGAGACCCAGTACTTC,CASKGGAEGETQYF
NA,TRBV2,13,TRBJ2-1,NA,TGTGCCAGCAGTGAAGACAGGAATACTGAGCAGTTCTTC,CASSEDRNTEQFF
NA,TRBV4-2,13,TRBJ2-7,once,TGTGCCAGCAGCCAAGCACAGTCCTACGAGCAGTACTTC,CASSQAQSYEQYF
TRBD2,TRBV5-1,16,TRBJ2-2,NA,TGCGCCAGCAGCTTCATTAGCGGGACGAACACCGGGGAGCTGTTTTTT,CASSFISGTNTGELFF
NA,TRBV28,11,TRBJ2-5,NA,TGTGCCAGCAGCCTGCAAGAGACCCAGTACTTC,CASSLQETQYF
TRBD1,TRBV6-5,16,TRBJ2-7,NA,TGTGCCAGCAGTTACGACCAGGGGGCAAGTTACTACGAGCAGTACTTC,CASSYDQGASYYEQYF
NA,TRBV11-1,14,TRBJ2-3,NA,TGTGCCAGCAGCCTCGCAGGGGGCACAGATACGCAGTATTTT,CASSLAGGTDTQYF
NA,TRBV5-1,18,TRBJ2-3,NA,TGCGCCAGCAGCTTTTTGGGGCTGAACCAGGGGAAGTCAGATACGCAGTATTTT,CASSFLGLNQGKSDTQYF
TRBD2,TRBV4-1,21,TRBJ2-2,NA,TGCGCCAGCAGCCACAGAGATTGGACTAGCGGGAGAGATACGAACACCGGGGAGCTGTTTTTT,CASSHRDWTSGRDTNTGELFF
NA,TRBV5-4,15,TRBJ1-4,NA,TGTGCCAGCAGCGAATCCAAGACAACTAATGAAAAACTGTTTTTT,CASSESKTTNEKLFF
NA,TRBV10-3,14,TRBJ2-5,NA,TGTGCCATCAGTGAGTCTGGGGGAAAAGAGACCCAGTACTTC,CAISESGGKETQYF
NA,TRBV29-1,23,TRBJ2-5,NA,TGCAGCGTTCTCCGGGGAAGGACAGCCAGCGTCCGAGGGGGAGGGGGTTTTTGGGAGACCCAGTACTTC,CSVLRGRTASVRGGGGFWETQYF
TRBD1,TRBV2,14,TRBJ2-1,NA,TGTGCCAGCAGTGAAAACAGGGGTGGTAATGAGCAGTTCTTC,CASSENRGGNEQFF
TRBD1,TRBV5-6,17,TRBJ2-6,NA,TGTGCCAGCAGCACCGGGACAGTGGTATCTGGGGCCAACGTCCTGACTTTC,CASSTGTVVSGANVLTF
NA,TRBV18,14,TRBJ2-3,NA,TGTGCCAGCTCACCAGGGGGCCGCACAGATACGCAGTATTTT,CASSPGGRTDTQYF
NA,TRBV5-4,16,TRBJ1-1,NA,TGTGCCAGCAGCTTATACCGTTGGGGGGCCAGCACTGAAGCTTTCTTT,CASSLYRWGASTEAFF
NA,TRBV9,15,TRBJ1-1,NA,TGTGCCAGCAGCGTAGCTTTTGGGGGTAACACTGAAGCTTTCTTT,CASSVAFGGNTEAFF
NA,TRBV15,14,TRBJ1-2,NA,TGTGCCACCAGCAGAGATGTCAATACCGAGGGCTACACCTTC,CATSRDVNTEGYTF
TRBD2,TRBV5-1,15,TRBJ2-7,NA,TGCGCCAGCAGCTCTAGCGGGAGGGCGCCCTACGAGCAGTACTTC,CASSSSGRAPYEQYF
TRBD2,TRBV18,16,TRBJ2-5,NA,TGTGCCAGCTCACTGCTAGCGGGAGCCCCTCAAGAGACCCAGTACTTC,CASSLLAGAPQETQYF
TRBD1,TRBV10-2,17,TRBJ2-6,NA,TGCGCCAGCAGCCCCGGACAGGGGAGCTCTGGGGCCAACGTCCTGACTTTC,CASSPGQGSSGANVLTF